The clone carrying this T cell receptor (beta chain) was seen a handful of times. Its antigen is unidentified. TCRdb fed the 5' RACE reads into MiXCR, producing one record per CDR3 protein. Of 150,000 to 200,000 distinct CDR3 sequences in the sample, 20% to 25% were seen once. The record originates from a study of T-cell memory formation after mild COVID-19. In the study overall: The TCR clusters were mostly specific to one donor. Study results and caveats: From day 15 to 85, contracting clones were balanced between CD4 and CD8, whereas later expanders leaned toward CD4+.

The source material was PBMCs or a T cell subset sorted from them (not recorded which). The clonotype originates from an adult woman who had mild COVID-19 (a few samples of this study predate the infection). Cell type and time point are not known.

This CDR3 is CASSYPGTGRGYTF. In DNA, the CDR3 is TGTGCCAGCAGTTACCCCGGGACAGGGAGAGGCTACACCTTC. The chain carries TRBV6-6 and TRBJ1-2, with 9 bases fitting TRBD1. The CDR3 spans 14 residues. Per the germline V gene, CDR1 is MNHNY and CDR2 is SVGAGI (reference sequence). Losses at the gene ends were 2 bases for V and 8 bases for J; bases not matched to a gene: 6.